The 28 T cell receptor beta chains in this list originate from one sample, sequenced in a study of radiotherapy plus CTLA-4 blockade in lung cancer. Assay used: immunoSEQ multiplex PCR; TCRdb lists only in-frame clones, some missing. Of roughly 51,000 clones in the sample, 70% to 90% were seen once. Sequenced material: peripheral blood, taken from a patient treated with radiotherapy plus ipilimumab. These receptors all stem from a human donor with non-small cell lung cancer that progressed on radiotherapy plus ipilimumab. Some clones in this sample may be carry-over from other donors' samples.

The chain carries TRBV7-9 and TRBJ2-5; 7 bases are shared with TRBD1. Per germline, CDR1 SEHNR and CDR2 FQNEAQ (reference sequence). The CDR3 length is 15 residues. Losses at the gene ends were 0 bases for V and 4 bases for J; bases not matched to a gene: 5. CDR3 nucleotide sequence: TGTGCCAGCAGCTTAGCAGCGACAGGGATAGAGACCCAGTACTTC. As protein: CASSLAATGIETQYF.

The rearrangement joins TRBV9 to TRBJ2-7; 10 bases are a match to TRBD1. Germline CDR1 SGDLS, CDR2 YYNGEE. With 0 bases clipped from V and 5 bases from J, the junction kept 8 bases outside the gene matches. CDR3 length: 16 residues. The chain's CDR3 is CASSVDPGTGVHEQYF. The CDR3, as DNA: TGTGCCAGCAGCGTAGACCCCGGGACAGGGGTCCACGAGCAGTACTTC. The variable domain in full, with the rest retrieved from reference TRBV9 and TRBJ2-7, is DSGVTQTPKHLITATGQRVTLRCSPRSGDLSVYWYQQSLDQGLQFLIQYYNGEERAKGNILERFSAQQFPDLHSELNLSSLELGDSALYFCASSVDPGTGVHEQYFGPGTRLTVT.

The gene calls are TRBV29-1 and TRBJ1-2, with D possibly matching TRBD1 (6 bases). V lost 7 bases, J lost 3 bases, and 21 bases lay in between. Per the germline V gene, CDR1 is SQVTM and CDR2 is ANQGSEA. The CDR3 loop spans 15 amino acids. This CDR3 is CSAPFWDQGHYGYTF. CDR3 in DNA: TGCAGCGCACCCTTTTGGGACCAGGGGCACTATGGCTACACCTTC.

This clone has more than one count but fewer than ten. The chain is built from TRBV27 and TRBJ2-3; TRBD1 matches 7 bases. This CDR3 spans 15 amino acids. Trimming cost V 7 bases and J 4 bases; bases outside gene matches: 11. Looked up from germline, CDR1 is MNHEY and CDR2 is SMNVEV (reference sequence). CDR3 protein: CASTQTGHKADTQYF. DNA for the CDR3: TGTGCCAGCACCCAGACAGGGCATAAGGCAGATACGCAGTATTTT.

The J gene is TRBJ1-1, the V gene TRBV10-3, with D tentatively TRBD1 (5 bases). Trimming pared 3 bases from V and 7 bases from J, leaving 15 bases between. The CDR3 spans 14 residues. Looked up from germline, CDR1 is ENHRY and CDR2 is SYGVKD. This CDR3 is CAISEGQGLDEAFF. DNA for the CDR3: TGTGCCATCAGTGAAGGGCAGGGTTTGGATGAAGCTTTCTTT.

This clone was recorded only once. J is TRBJ2-7 and V is TRBV9, with 10 nucleotides matching TRBD1. The V and J ends lost 3 bases and 6 bases, in that order; junction bases with no gene match: 9. Germline lookup yields CDR1 SGDLS and CDR2 YYNGEE. The CDR3 runs 15 residues. As DNA, the CDR3 is TGTGCCAGCAGCGAGAGTATGACAGGGGGCGTCGAGCAGTACTTC. Its protein is CASSESMTGGVEQYF.

The chain has TRBV6-6 and TRBJ2-7; the D gene is possibly TRBD2 (5 bases). The CDR3 has 12 amino acids. Germline lookup yields CDR1 MNHNY and CDR2 SVGAGI (reference sequence). V lost 5 bases to trimming and J lost 3 bases, with 8 bases between them. CDR3 DNA sequence: TGTGCCAGCAGTCTAGCAGACTACGAGCAGTACTTC. As protein: CASSLADYEQYF.

The V call is TRBV6-1, the J call TRBJ1-2; 7 nucleotides agree with TRBD1. The length of the CDR3 is 12 residues. J was trimmed by 4 bases and V by 6 bases; bases with no gene match: 2. CDR1 is MNHNS and CDR2 is SASEGT in the germline V gene. The CDR3 DNA follows: TGTGCCAGCAGGGGGACAGTCTATGGCTACACCTTC. It yields the protein CASRGTVYGYTF.

The rearrangement uses TRBV21-1 and TRBJ1-4; TRBD1, the table's D call, lacks a check against the DNA. TRBV21-1 is designated a pseudogene. This CDR3 contains 16 residues. The CDR3 nucleotides are TGTGCCACCCACAGGGGGCCCAAGTCAACTAATGAAAAACTGTTTTTT. The encoded protein is CATHRGPKSTNEKLFF.

The chain links TRBV7-8 to TRBJ1-2, with TRBD1 matching 8 bases. Germline V lookup: CDR1 SGHVS, CDR2 FQNEAQ. This CDR3 contains 16 residues. Unmatched junction bases numbered 12, after V lost 2 bases and J lost 7 bases. CDR3 region: CASSLQDRENSGGYTF. CDR3 nucleotide sequence: TGTGCCAGCAGCTTACAGGACAGGGAGAATTCCGGTGGCTACACCTTC.

The sample holds a few counts of this clone. The J gene is TRBJ2-7, the V gene TRBV6-6, with D hard to call. V lost 6 bases and J 6 bases, leaving 18 bases between the germline ends. Germline CDR1 reads MNHNY; CDR2 reads SVGAGI (reference sequence). The CDR3 spans 14 residues. The DNA for the CDR3 is TGTGCCAGCAGGGATCGAGGAGATCTCCTCGAGCAGTACTTC. It encodes CASRDRGDLLEQYF.

The rearrangement uses TRBV9 and TRBJ1-3, with 10 bases lining up with TRBD1. The J segment lost 2 bases and the V segment lost 3 bases, leaving 5 bases of the junction unmatched. Germline V gives CDR1 SGDLS, CDR2 YYNGEE. This CDR3 has 16 residues. The CDR3 DNA reads TGTGCCAGCAGCGCTTCCGGGACAGGGGCTGGAAACACCATATATTTT. Protein sequence: CASSASGTGAGNTIYF.

The CDR3 bases are TGTGCCAGCAGCGTAGCGGGGGGGTCCTACAATGAGCAGTTCTTC. This sequence encodes CASSVAGGSYNEQFF. The V gene is TRBV9, the J gene TRBJ2-1; 8 bases match TRBD2. Germline trimming cut 0 bases from V and 1 base from J; bases unmatched to any gene: 0. The CDR3 extends over 15 amino acids. The germline V gene has CDR1 SGDLS and CDR2 YYNGEE. Complete variable domain (other parts from reference TRBV9 and TRBJ2-1): DSGVTQTPKHLITATGQRVTLRCSPRSGDLSVYWYQQSLDQGLQFLIQYYNGEERAKGNILERFSAQQFPDLHSELNLSSLELGDSALYFCASSVAGGSYNEQFFGPGTRLTVL.

V usage is TRBV2 and J usage is TRBJ2-3; 12 bases align to TRBD1. CDR3 length: 18 residues. CDR1 is SNHLY, CDR2 FYNNEI, per germline. The V and J ends lost 6 bases and 6 bases, in that order; junction bases with no gene match: 16. The CDR3 DNA reads TGTGCCAGCAGCTACGACCCTGGGGGACAGGGGGCGGTTGATACGCAGTATTTT. This encodes CASSYDPGGQGAVDTQYF.

V gene TRBV18 combines with J gene TRBJ1-2; D remains ambiguous. The CDR3 is 13 residues long. Trimming took off 6 bases at V and 6 bases at J, with 14 bases between the two ends. Germline assignment: CDR1 KGHSH and CDR2 LQKENI. The CDR3 is CASSPGPRDGYTF. The CDR3 DNA is TGTGCCAGCTCCCCCGGTCCCCGGGATGGCTACACCTTC.

The J gene is TRBJ1-5, the V gene TRBV7-2; unclear D gene. With 1 base removed from V and 6 bases from J, the gap between germline ends came to 7 bases. The CDR3 sequence is 13 residues long. Germline CDR1 and CDR2: SGHTA and FQGNSA. Here the CDR3 DNA reads TGTGCCAGCAGCTTAGTGACGGGTCAGCCCCAGCATTTT. It translates to CASSLVTGQPQHF. Drawing the rest from reference TRBV7-2 and TRBJ1-5, the complete variable domain is GAGVSQSPSNKVTEKGKDVELRCDPISGHTALYWYRQSLGQGLEFLIYFQGNSAPDKSGLPSDRFSAERTGGSVSTLTIQRTQQEDSAVYLCASSLVTGQPQHFGDGTRLSIL.

The chain joins TRBV7-9 to TRBJ1-5; 7 bases are shared with TRBD1. Germline CDR1 reads SEHNR; CDR2 reads FQNEAQ (reference sequence). After removal of 5 bases from V and 0 bases from J, the junction contained 4 bases not matched to a gene. The CDR3 totals 15 residues. CDR3 DNA: TGTGCCAGCAGCACCGGGACAGCTAGCAATCAGCCCCAGCATTTT. Protein: CASSTGTASNQPQHF.

This chain connects TRBV6-1 to TRBJ2-7; the match to TRBD2 covers 9 bases. The CDR3 covers 14 residues. Per germline, CDR1 MNHNS and CDR2 SASEGT. The V and J ends lost 7 bases and 3 bases, in that order; junction bases with no gene match: 7. In nucleotides, the CDR3 is TGTGCCAGCACTCCCGGGACTAGCAGCTACGAGCAGTACTTC. This encodes CASTPGTSSYEQYF.

This clone showed up just once. The CDR3 spells CASRKESGANVLTF. The CDR3 DNA sequence: TGTGCCAGCAGGAAGGAGTCTGGGGCCAACGTCCTGACTTTC. The rearrangement links TRBV28 to TRBJ2-6; D ambiguous. CDR1 and CDR2 from the germline V gene are MDHEN and SYDVKM. This CDR3 spans 14 amino acids. Between the trimmed V and J ends, which lost 6 bases and 1 base, there was a span of 7 bases.

In DNA form, the CDR3 reads TGCAGCGTTAAGGGCGGGCAAAACTACGAGCAGTACTTC. Translation gives CSVKGGQNYEQYF. V gene TRBV29-1 combines with J gene TRBJ2-7; D may be TRBD2 (5 bases). This CDR3 is 13 amino acids long. Trimming stripped 5 bases from V and 3 bases from J, with 14 bases between. The germline V gene encodes CDR1 SQVTM and CDR2 ANQGSEA.

This clone was picked up one time. The genes are TRBV6-5 and TRBJ2-7; TRBD2 is a possible D gene (6 bases). Deletions cut 5 bases from V and 4 bases from J, with 15 bases between. This CDR3 region has 14 residues. Germline V lookup: CDR1 MNHEY, CDR2 SVGAGI. CDR3 sequence reads: CASSQRAVPYEQYF. DNA for the CDR3: TGTGCCAGCAGTCAGCGGGCAGTACCTTACGAGCAGTACTTC.

V usage is TRBV5-5 and J usage is TRBJ2-1, with TRBD2 as a possible D gene (6 bases). The CDR3 runs to 13 residues. Germline V gives CDR1 SGHKS, CDR2 YYEKEE (reference sequence). Trimming removed 4 bases at V and 6 bases at J, with 11 bases between. The CDR3 region has the DNA TGTGCCAGCAGCGGGGGGACCAGCAATGAGCAGTTCTTC. Translated: CASSGGTSNEQFF.

The V call is TRBV2, the J call TRBJ2-5, with TRBD2 as a possible D gene (6 bases). The J call may be incorrect, as the DNA end agrees better with TRBJ2-7. The germline CDR1 and CDR2 sequences are SNHLY and FYNNEI. The CDR3 contains 13 residues. CDR3 nucleotide sequence: TGTGCCAGCTACCGGGACTTCAACTACGAGCAGTACTTC. It translates to CASYRDFNYEQYF.

The count of this clone is one. This chain uses TRBV2 with TRBJ1-6, with a weak D call TRBD1 (5 bases). Germline CDR1 reads SNHLY; CDR2 reads FYNNEI. This CDR3 contains 15 residues. The ends were cut back, 3 bases at V and 5 bases at J, with 11 bases in the middle. This CDR3 is CASSDRGSDNSPLHF. In nucleotides, the CDR3 is TGTGCCAGCAGTGACCGGGGGAGTGATAATTCACCCCTCCACTTT. The whole variable domain, filled in from reference TRBV2 and TRBJ1-6, reads EPEVTQTPSHQVTQMGQEVILRCVPISNHLYFYWYRQILGQKVEFLVSFYNNEISEKSEIFDDQFSVERPDGSNFTLKIRSTKLEDSAMYFCASSDRGSDNSPLHFGNGTRLTVT.

This chain uses TRBV27 with TRBJ2-2; D may be TRBD1 (5 bases). This CDR3 contains 14 residues. The germline CDR1 and CDR2 sequences are MNHEY and SMNVEV (reference sequence). V shed 6 bases and J shed 1 base, with 9 bases lying between them. CDR3 coding DNA: TGTGCCAGCAGCCTTACAGGGAACACCGGGGAGCTGTTTTTT. This encodes CASSLTGNTGELFF.

The V call is TRBV11-1, the J call TRBJ2-7, with 8 bases fitting TRBD1. Trimming cost V 4 bases and J 8 bases; bases outside gene matches: 4. The CDR3 is made up of 12 amino acids. The germline V gene has CDR1 SGHAT and CDR2 FQDESV (reference sequence). The CDR3 protein is CASSSDRVKQYF. The CDR3 DNA follows: TGTGCCAGCAGCTCGGACAGGGTAAAGCAGTACTTC.

Only a few counts were recorded for this clone. V and J are TRBV6-1 and TRBJ2-1; D may be TRBD2 (6 bases). V was clipped by 5 bases and J by 0 bases, with 8 bases between them. The CDR3 extends over 14 amino acids. Germline CDR1 is MNHNS and CDR2 is SASEGT. CDR3 in amino acids: CASSPRGSYNEQFF. CDR3 in DNA: TGTGCCAGCAGTCCGCGGGGCTCCTACAATGAGCAGTTCTTC.

The chain uses TRBV5-1 and TRBJ2-3; D gene unclear. The CDR3 loop spans 15 amino acids. CDR1 is SGHRS and CDR2 is YFSETQ in the germline V gene. Between the trimmed V and J ends, which lost 2 bases and 2 bases, there was a span of 12 bases. The CDR3, as DNA: TGCGCCAGCAGCTTTCCGTCCGGGTCCACAGATACGCAGTATTTT. This codes for CASSFPSGSTDTQYF.